This is a list of T cell receptor beta chains from one sample in a study of cytomegalovirus exposure and HLA in healthy donors. Generated by immunoSEQ multiplex PCR, the TCRdb table keeps only in-frame clones and is missing some. The sample table sets out under 200,000 clones. The sample comprised PBMCs. The receptors were gathered from a man between 25 and 39 years old in good health and CMV-seronegative. The CDR3 runs from the conserved cysteine through the conserved F or W. The D gene is left open where the match is weak.

V gene	D gene	J gene	CDR3 protein	CDR3 DNA
TRBV25-1	NA	TRBJ1-3	CASTGENVYTIYF	TGTGCCAGCACAGGGGAGAATGTATACACCATATATTTT
TRBV19	NA	TRBJ1-5	CASSIEAVRGQPQHF	TGTGCCAGTAGTATAGAAGCGGTTCGAGGTCAGCCCCAGCATTTT
TRBV16	NA	TRBJ2-7	CASSDSGLTYEQYF	TGTGCCAGCAGTGACAGCGGGTTGACCTACGAGCAGTACTTC
TRBV28	NA	TRBJ2-7	CASKQGPYEQYF	TGTGCCAGCAAGCAGGGGCCCTACGAGCAGTACTTC
TRBV7-9	TRBD2	TRBJ2-7	CASSLGTSENPYEQYF	TGTGCCAGCAGCTTGGGGACTAGCGAGAACCCCTACGAGCAGTACTTC
TRBV5-8	NA	TRBJ1-3	CASRSQGFSGNTIYF	TGTGCCAGCAGGAGCCAGGGATTCTCTGGAAACACCATATATTTT
TRBV11-3	TRBD1	TRBJ2-5	CASRSGTGDQETQYF	TGTGCCAGCAGATCCGGGACAGGCGACCAAGAGACCCAGTACTTC
TRBV5-1	NA	TRBJ2-5	CASSLSPGETQYF	TGCGCCAGCAGCTTATCCCCGGGGGAGACCCAGTACTTC
TRBV7-2	NA	TRBJ1-5	CASSFVGGGAFNQPQHF	TGTGCCAGCAGCTTCGTAGGGGGGGGCGCGTTTAATCAGCCCCAGCATTTT
TRBV18	NA	TRBJ2-1	CASSQGPGDEQLF	TGTGCCAGCTCACAAGGGCCCGGGGATGAGCAGCTCTTC
TRBV18	NA	TRBJ2-2	CASSPEGRPGELFF	TGTGCCAGCTCACCCGAAGGGAGACCCGGGGAGCTGTTTTTT
TRBV5-1	NA	TRBJ1-1	CASSTPGHRRDPYMNTEAFF	TGCGCCAGCAGCACGCCGGGCCACAGGAGGGACCCTTATATGAACACTGAAGCTTTCTTT
TRBV19	TRBD1	TRBJ1-3	CASNDQGAPGGNTIYF	TGTGCCAGTAACGACCAGGGGGCGCCCGGCGGAAACACCATATATTTT
TRBV6-6	NA	TRBJ2-5	CASSYIDQETQYF	TGTGCCAGCAGTTACATAGATCAAGAGACCCAGTACTTC
TRBV7-6	TRBD2	TRBJ2-3	CASSPNLAGVPPGTDTQYF	TGTGCCAGCAGCCCCAACCTAGCGGGGGTTCCCCCTGGCACAGATACGCAGTATTTT
TRBV7-2	NA	TRBJ2-5	CASSWRQAREETQYF	TGTGCCAGCAGCTGGAGACAGGCCCGAGAAGAGACCCAGTACTTC
TRBV9	TRBD1	TRBJ2-7	CASSPTAGTEIYEQYF	TGTGCCAGCAGTCCCACAGCCGGGACAGAGATTTACGAGCAGTACTTC
TRBV9	TRBD2	TRBJ2-1	CASSVETSGSNFNEQFF	TGTGCCAGCAGCGTAGAGACTAGCGGGAGTAATTTCAATGAGCAGTTCTTC
TRBV6-5	NA	TRBJ2-4	CASSATGGLRNIQYF	TGTGCCAGCAGTGCCACCGGCGGACTACGGAACATTCAGTACTTC
TRBV30	TRBD1	TRBJ1-2	CACEGAPPPNYGYTF	TGTGCCTGCGAGGGGGCGCCTCCGCCTAACTATGGCTACACCTTC
TRBV6-6	NA	TRBJ1-1	CASILRWEGEPFF	TGTGCCAGCATCCTCCGTTGGGAAGGGGAACCTTTCTTT
TRBV13	NA	TRBJ2-7	CASSFRDTSYEQYF	TGTGCCAGCAGCTTCCGGGACACGTCCTACGAGCAGTACTTC
TRBV7-2	NA	TRBJ1-2	CASSQQGTNYGYTF	TGTGCCAGCAGCCAGCAGGGGACTAACTATGGCTACACCTTC
TRBV19	NA	TRBJ1-5	CASSPPGGYQPQHF	TGTGCCAGTAGTCCACCAGGAGGTTATCAGCCCCAGCATTTT
TRBV29-1	NA	TRBJ1-2	CSVRVGYGYTF	TGCAGCGTTCGGGTGGGCTATGGCTACACCTTC
TRBV5-5	TRBD1	TRBJ1-4	CASSSHRGLSEKLFF	TGTGCCAGCAGCTCCCACAGGGGGCTCTCTGAAAAACTGTTTTTT
TRBV7-9	TRBD1	TRBJ1-4	CASSVDRRNEKLFF	TGTGCCAGCAGCGTGGACAGGAGGAATGAAAAACTGTTTTTT
TRBV19	NA	TRBJ2-7	CASSISGYEQYF	TGTGCCAGTAGTATATCGGGCTACGAGCAGTACTTC
TRBV28	TRBD1	TRBJ1-5	CASSSGQENQPQHF	TGTGCCAGCAGTTCGGGACAGGAAAATCAGCCCCAGCATTTT
TRBV19	TRBD1	TRBJ1-5	CATLDRASNQPQHF	TGTGCCACCCTCGACAGGGCGAGCAATCAGCCCCAGCATTTT
TRBV10-3	NA	TRBJ2-1	CAISAGGTHNEQFF	TGTGCCATCAGTGCCGGGGGGACACACAATGAGCAGTTCTTC
TRBV6-5	NA	TRBJ1-5	CASSYSQGSNQPQHF	TGTGCCAGCAGTTACTCTCAGGGTAGCAATCAGCCCCAGCATTTT
TRBV2	NA	TRBJ2-5	CASSLDSQETQYF	TGTGCCAGCAGCCTAGACAGTCAAGAGACCCAGTACTTC
TRBV13	NA	TRBJ2-3	CASSSSSPQYF	TGTGCCAGCAGTTCCTCCTCCCCGCAGTATTTT
TRBV9	TRBD2	TRBJ2-7	CASSVAAGALEQYF	TGTGCCAGCAGCGTAGCAGCGGGAGCCCTCGAGCAGTACTTC
TRBV30	NA	TRBJ1-6	CAWRRVDSPLHF	TGTGCCTGGCGGAGGGTTGATTCACCCCTCCACTTT
TRBV15	TRBD1	TRBJ2-6	CATSRFRDSQSGANVLTF	TGTGCCACCAGCAGATTCCGGGACAGCCAATCTGGGGCCAACGTCCTGACTTTC
TRBV16	NA	TRBJ1-2	CASTPDSYGYTF	TGTGCCAGCACCCCGGACAGCTATGGCTACACCTTC
TRBV19	NA	TRBJ1-5	CASSIGTGMSNQPQHF	TGTGCCAGTAGTATTGGCACAGGGATGAGCAATCAGCCCCAGCATTTT
TRBV6-6	NA	TRBJ2-4	CASSYGGPKNIQYF	TGTGCCAGCAGTTACGGAGGACCCAAAAACATTCAGTACTTC
TRBV6-5	NA	TRBJ2-7	CASFGQNDYEQYF	TGTGCCAGCTTTGGACAGAATGACTACGAGCAGTACTTC
TRBV10-1	TRBD1	TRBJ1-1	CASSESQGAEAFF	TGCGCCAGCAGTGAGTCGCAGGGGGCTGAAGCTTTCTTT
TRBV9	NA	TRBJ1-1	CASSVGPNTEAFF	TGTGCCAGCAGCGTAGGGCCAAACACTGAAGCTTTCTTT
TRBV6-6	TRBD1	TRBJ2-7	CASSLGQGAYEQYF	TGTGCCAGCAGTCTAGGACAGGGGGCCTACGAGCAGTACTTC
TRBV5-6	NA	TRBJ2-1	CASSWLLSYNEQFF	TGTGCCAGCAGCTGGCTTTTATCCTACAATGAGCAGTTCTTC
TRBV7-9	TRBD1	TRBJ2-7	CASSLSGTGYEQYF	TGTGCCAGCAGCCTATCCGGGACAGGCTACGAGCAGTACTTC
TRBV9	NA	TRBJ2-6	CASSVNQRGRGGGPGANVLTF	TGTGCCAGCAGCGTAAATCAACGCGGCCGGGGAGGGGGGCCTGGGGCCAACGTCCTGACTTTC
TRBV4-1	NA	TRBJ2-7	CASSRFLAGMAYEQYF	TGCGCCAGCAGCCGGTTCCTGGCAGGGATGGCCTACGAGCAGTACTTC
TRBV19	TRBD2	TRBJ2-7	CASSGHRIAGGVGEQYF	TGTGCCAGTAGTGGACACCGAATAGCGGGAGGGGTCGGCGAGCAGTACTTC
TRBV11-3	TRBD1	TRBJ2-3	CASSTWDREADTQYF	TGTGCCAGCAGCACCTGGGACAGGGAAGCAGATACGCAGTATTTT
TRBV29-1	NA	TRBJ1-3	CSVVWQGLSGNTIYF	TGCAGCGTTGTATGGCAGGGACTCTCTGGAAACACCATATATTTT
TRBV10-3	TRBD2	TRBJ2-1	CAISEQGLGNEQFF	TGTGCCATCAGTGAACAGGGACTAGGCAATGAGCAGTTCTTC
TRBV5-5	TRBD2	TRBJ2-7	CASSLFPSGRAYEQYF	TGTGCCAGCAGCTTGTTCCCTAGCGGGAGGGCCTACGAGCAGTACTTC
TRBV6-4	NA	TRBJ2-2	CASSVGGFGTGELFF	TGTGCCAGCAGTGTAGGCGGGTTTGGTACCGGGGAGCTGTTTTTT
TRBV10-3	TRBD2	TRBJ2-1	CAISSTSGTYNEQFF	TGTGCCATCAGTTCGACTAGCGGGACCTACAATGAGCAGTTCTTC
TRBV6-1	NA	TRBJ1-2	CASISQKDYGYTF	TGTGCCAGCATCTCACAGAAGGACTATGGCTACACCTTC
TRBV7-9	NA	TRBJ2-2	CASILGARGRTGELFF	TGTGCCAGCATCCTTGGGGCTAGGGGTCGTACCGGGGAGCTGTTTTTT